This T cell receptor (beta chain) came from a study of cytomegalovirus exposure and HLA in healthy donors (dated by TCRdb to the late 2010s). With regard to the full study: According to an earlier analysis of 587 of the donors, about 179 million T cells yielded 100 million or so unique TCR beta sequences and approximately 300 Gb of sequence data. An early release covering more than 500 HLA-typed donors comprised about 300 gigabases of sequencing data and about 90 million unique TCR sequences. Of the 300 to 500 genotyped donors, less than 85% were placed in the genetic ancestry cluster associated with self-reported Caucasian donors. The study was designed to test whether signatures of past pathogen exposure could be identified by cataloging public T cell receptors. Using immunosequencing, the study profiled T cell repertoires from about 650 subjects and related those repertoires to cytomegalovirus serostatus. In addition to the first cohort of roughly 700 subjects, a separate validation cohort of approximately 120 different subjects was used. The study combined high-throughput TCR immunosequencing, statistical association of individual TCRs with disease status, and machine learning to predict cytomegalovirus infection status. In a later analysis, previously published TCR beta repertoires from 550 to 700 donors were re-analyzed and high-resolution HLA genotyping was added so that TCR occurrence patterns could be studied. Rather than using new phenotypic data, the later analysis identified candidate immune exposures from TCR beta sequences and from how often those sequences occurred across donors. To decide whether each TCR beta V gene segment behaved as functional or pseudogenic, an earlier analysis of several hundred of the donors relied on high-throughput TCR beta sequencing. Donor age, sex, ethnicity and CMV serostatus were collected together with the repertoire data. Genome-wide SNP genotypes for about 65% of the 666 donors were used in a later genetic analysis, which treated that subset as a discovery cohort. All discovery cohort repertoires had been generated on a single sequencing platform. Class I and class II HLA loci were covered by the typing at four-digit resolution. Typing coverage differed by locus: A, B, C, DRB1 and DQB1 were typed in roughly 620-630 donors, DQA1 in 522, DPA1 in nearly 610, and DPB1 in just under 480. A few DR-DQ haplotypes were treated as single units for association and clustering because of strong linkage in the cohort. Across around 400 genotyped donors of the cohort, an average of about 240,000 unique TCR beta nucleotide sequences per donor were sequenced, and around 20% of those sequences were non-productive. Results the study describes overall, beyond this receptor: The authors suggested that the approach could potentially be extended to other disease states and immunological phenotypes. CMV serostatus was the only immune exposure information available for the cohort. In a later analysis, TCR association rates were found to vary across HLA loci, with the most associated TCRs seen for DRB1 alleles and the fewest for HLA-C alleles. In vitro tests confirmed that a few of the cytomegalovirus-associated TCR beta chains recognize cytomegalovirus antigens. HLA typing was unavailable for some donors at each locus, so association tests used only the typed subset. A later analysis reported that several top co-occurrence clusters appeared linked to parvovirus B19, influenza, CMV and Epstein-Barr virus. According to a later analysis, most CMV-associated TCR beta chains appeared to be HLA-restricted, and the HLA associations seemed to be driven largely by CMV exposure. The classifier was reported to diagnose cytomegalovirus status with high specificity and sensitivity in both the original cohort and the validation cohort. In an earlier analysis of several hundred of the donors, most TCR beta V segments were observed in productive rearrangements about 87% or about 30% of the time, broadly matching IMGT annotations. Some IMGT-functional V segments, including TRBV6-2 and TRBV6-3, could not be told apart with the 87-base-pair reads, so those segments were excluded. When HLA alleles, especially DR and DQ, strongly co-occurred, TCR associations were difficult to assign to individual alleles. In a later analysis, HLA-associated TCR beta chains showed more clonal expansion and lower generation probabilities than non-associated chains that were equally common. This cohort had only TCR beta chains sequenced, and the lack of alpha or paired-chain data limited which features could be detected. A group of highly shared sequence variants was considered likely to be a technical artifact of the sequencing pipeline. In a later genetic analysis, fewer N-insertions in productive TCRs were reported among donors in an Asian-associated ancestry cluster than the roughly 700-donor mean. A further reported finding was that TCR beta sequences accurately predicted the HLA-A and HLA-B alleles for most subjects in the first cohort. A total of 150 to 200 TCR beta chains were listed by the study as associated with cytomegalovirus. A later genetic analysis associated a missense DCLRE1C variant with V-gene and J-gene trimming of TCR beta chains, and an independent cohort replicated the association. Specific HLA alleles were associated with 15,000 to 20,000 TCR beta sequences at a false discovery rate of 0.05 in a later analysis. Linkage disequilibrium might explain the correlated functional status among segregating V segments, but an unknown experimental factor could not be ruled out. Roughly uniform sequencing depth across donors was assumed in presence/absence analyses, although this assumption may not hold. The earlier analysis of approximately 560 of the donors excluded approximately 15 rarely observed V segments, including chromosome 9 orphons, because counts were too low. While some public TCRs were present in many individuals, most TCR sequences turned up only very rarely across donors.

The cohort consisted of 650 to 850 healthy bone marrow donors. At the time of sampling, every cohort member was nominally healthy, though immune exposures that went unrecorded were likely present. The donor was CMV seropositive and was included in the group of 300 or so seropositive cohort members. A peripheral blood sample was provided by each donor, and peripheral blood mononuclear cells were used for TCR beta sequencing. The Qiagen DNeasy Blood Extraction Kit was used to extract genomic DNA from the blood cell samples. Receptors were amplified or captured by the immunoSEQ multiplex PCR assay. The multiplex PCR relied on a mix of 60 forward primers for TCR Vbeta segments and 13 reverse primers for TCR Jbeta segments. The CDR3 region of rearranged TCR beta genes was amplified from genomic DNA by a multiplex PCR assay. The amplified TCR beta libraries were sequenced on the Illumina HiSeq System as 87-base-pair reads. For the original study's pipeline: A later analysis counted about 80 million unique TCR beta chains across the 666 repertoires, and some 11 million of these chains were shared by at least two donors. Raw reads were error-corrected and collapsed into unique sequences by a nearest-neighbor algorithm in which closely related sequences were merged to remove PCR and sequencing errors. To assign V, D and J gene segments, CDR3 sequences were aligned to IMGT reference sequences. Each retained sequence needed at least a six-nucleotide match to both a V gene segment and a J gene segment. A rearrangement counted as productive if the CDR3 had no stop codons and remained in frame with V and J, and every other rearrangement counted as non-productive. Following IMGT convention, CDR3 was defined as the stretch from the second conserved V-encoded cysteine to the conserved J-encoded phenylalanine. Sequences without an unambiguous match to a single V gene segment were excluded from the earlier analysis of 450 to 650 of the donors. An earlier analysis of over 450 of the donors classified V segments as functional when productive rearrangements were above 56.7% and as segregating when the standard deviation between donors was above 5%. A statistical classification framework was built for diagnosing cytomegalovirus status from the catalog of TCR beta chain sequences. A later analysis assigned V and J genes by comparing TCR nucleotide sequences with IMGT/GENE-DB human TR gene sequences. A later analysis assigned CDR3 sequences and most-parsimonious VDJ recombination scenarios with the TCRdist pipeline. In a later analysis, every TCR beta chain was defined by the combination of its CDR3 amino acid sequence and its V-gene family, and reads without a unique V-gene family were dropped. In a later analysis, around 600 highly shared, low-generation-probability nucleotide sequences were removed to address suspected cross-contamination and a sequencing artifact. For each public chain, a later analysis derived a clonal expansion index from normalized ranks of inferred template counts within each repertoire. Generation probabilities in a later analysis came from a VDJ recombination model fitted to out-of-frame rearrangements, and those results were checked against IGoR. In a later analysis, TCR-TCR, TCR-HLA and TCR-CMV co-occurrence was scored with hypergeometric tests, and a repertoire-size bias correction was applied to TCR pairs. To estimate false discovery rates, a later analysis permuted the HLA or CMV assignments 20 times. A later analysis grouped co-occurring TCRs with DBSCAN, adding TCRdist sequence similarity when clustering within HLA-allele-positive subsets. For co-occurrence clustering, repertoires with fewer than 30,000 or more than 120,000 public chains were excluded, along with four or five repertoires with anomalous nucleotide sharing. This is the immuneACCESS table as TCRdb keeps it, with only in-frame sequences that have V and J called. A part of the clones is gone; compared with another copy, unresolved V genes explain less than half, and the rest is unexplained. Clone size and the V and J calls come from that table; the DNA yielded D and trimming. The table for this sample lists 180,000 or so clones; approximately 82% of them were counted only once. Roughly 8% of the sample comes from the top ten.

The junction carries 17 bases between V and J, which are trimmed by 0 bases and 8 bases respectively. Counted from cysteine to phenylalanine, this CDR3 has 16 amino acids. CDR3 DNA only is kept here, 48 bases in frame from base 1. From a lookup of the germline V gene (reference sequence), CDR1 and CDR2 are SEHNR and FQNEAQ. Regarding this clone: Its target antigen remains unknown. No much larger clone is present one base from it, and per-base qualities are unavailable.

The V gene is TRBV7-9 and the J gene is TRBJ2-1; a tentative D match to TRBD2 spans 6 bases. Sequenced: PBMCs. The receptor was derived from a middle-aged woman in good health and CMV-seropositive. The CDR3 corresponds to CASSLAYGAGSYEQFF. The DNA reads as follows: TGTGCCAGCAGCTTAGCGTACGGCGCGGGATCGTATGAGCAGTTCTTC.